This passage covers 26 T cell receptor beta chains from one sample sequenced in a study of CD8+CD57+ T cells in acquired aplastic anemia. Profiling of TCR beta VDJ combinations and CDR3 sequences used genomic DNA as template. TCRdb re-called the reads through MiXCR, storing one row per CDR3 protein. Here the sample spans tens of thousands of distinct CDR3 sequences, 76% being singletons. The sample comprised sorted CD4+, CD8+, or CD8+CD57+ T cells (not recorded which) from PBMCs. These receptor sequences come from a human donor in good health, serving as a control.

The CDR3 DNA reads as TGTGCCAGTAGTATTAGGGGACCCCGCAACTATGGCTACACCTTC. Its translation is CASSIRGPRNYGYTF. J is TRBJ1-2 and V is TRBV19; tentative D call: TRBD1 (5 bases). This CDR3 comprises 15 residues. Trimming pared 3 bases from V and 2 bases from J, leaving 13 bases between. Germline CDR1 is LNHDA and CDR2 is SQIVND (reference sequence). The whole variable domain, remainder taken from reference TRBV19 and TRBJ1-2, is DGGITQSPKYLFRKEGQNVTLSCEQNLNHDAMYWYRQDPGQGLRLIYYSQIVNDFQKGDIAEGYSVSREKKESFPLTVTSAQKNPTAFYLCASSIRGPRNYGYTFGSGTRLTVV.

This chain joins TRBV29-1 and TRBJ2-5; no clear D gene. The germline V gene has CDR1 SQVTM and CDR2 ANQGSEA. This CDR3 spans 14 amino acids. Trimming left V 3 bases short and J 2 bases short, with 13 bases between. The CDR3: CSVEGVGVQETQYF. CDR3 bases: TGCAGCGTTGAGGGTGTTGGGGTACAAGAGACCCAGTACTTC.

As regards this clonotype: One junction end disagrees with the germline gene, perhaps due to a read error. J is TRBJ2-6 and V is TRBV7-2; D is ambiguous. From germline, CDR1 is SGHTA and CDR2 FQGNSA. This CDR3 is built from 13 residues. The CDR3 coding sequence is TGTGTCAGCAGCTTACCTGGGGCCAACGTCCTGACTTTC. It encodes CVSSLPGANVLTF.

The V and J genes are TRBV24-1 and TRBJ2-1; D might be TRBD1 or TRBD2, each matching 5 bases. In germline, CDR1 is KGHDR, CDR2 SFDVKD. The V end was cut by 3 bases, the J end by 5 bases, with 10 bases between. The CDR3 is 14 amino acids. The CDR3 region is CATSDGDRDNEQFF. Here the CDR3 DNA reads TGTGCCACCAGTGATGGGGACCGTGACAATGAGCAGTTCTTC.

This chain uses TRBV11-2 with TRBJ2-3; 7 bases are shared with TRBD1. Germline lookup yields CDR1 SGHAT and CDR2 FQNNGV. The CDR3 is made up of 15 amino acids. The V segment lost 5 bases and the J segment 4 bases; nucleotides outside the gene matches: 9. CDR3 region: CASSGRTGGADTQYF. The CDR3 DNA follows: TGTGCCAGCAGCGGCCGGACAGGCGGCGCAGATACGCAGTATTTT.

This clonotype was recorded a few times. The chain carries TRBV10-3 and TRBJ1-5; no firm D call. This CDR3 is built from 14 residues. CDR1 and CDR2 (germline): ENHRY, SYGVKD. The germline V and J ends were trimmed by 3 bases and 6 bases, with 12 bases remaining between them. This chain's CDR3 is CAISDGLVSQPQHF. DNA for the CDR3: TGTGCCATCAGTGATGGGCTGGTCAGTCAGCCCCAGCATTTT.

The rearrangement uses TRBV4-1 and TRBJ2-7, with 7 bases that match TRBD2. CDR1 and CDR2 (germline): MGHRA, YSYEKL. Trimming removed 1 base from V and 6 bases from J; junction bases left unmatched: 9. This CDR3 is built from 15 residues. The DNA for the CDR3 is TGCGCCAGCAGCCAAGTCCCGCTAGCGGTCTCCGAGCAGTACTTC. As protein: CASSQVPLAVSEQYF.

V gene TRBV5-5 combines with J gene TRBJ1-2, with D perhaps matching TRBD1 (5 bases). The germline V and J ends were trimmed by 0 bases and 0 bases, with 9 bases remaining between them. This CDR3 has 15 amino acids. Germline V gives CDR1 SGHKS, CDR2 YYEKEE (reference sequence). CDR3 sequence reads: CASSLEQAPNYGYTF. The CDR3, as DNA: TGTGCCAGCAGCTTGGAACAGGCTCCTAACTATGGCTACACCTTC.

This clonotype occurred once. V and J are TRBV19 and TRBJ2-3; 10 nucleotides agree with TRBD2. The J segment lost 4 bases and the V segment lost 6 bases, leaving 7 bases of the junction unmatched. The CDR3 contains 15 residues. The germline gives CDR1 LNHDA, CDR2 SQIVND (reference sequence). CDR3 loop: CASSERGGHSDTQYF. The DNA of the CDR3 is TGTGCCAGTAGCGAGCGGGGGGGCCACTCAGATACGCAGTATTTT.

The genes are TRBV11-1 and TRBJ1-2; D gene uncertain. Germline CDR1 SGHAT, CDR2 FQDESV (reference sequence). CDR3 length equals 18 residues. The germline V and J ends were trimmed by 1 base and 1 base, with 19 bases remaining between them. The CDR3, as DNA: TGTGCCAGCAGCTTAGTGGATCTTGCGGTCAACCTTAACTATGGCTACACCTTC. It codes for CASSLVDLAVNLNYGYTF.

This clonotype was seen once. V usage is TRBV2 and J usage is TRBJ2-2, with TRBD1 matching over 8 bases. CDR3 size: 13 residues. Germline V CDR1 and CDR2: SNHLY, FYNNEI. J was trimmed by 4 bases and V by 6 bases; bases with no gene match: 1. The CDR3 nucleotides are TGTGCCAGCAGAGACAGGGGCACCGGGGAGCTGTTTTTT. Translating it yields CASRDRGTGELFF.

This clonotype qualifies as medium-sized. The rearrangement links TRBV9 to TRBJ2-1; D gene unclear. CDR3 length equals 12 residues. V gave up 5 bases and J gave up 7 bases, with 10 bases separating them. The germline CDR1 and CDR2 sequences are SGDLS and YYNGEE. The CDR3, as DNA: TGTGCCAGCAGTCCCAGTGGGAATGAGCAGTTCTTC. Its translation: CASSPSGNEQFF.

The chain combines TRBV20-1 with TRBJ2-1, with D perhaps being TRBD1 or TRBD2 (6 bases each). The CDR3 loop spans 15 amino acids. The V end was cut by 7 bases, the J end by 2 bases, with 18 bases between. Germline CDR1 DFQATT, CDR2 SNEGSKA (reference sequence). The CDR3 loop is CSVRRGQGTYNEQFF. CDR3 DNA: TGCAGTGTCCGACGGGGGCAGGGGACCTACAATGAGCAGTTCTTC.

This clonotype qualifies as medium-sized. The CDR3 is CASSVAIRGGDGYTF. The CDR3 bases are TGTGCCAGCAGCGTAGCCATCAGGGGGGGGGATGGCTACACCTTC. The chain combines TRBV9 with TRBJ1-2; 7 nucleotides match TRBD1. Germline trimming cut 0 bases from V and 6 bases from J; bases unmatched to any gene: 8. The V gene's germline CDR1 is SGDLS and CDR2 YYNGEE. CDR3 size: 15 residues.

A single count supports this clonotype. The DNA of the CDR3 is TGCAGTGCTAGAGATTTTGCCCGGGAAACAGATACGCAGTATTTT. It is translated as CSARDFARETDTQYF. The chain recombines TRBV20-1 with TRBJ2-3, with a weak D call TRBD2 (5 bases). The CDR3 is made up of 15 amino acids. The V end was cut by 0 bases, the J end by 3 bases, with 13 bases between. Per germline, CDR1 DFQATT and CDR2 SNEGSKA (reference sequence).

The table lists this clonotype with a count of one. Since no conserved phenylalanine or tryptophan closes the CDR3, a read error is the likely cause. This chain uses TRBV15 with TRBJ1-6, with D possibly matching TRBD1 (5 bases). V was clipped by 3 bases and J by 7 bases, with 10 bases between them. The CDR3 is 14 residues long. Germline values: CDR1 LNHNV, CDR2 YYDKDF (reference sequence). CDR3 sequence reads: CATSRRGGNSPLHS. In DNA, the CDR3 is TGTGCCACCAGCAGGAGGGGAGGCAATTCACCCCTCCACTCT.

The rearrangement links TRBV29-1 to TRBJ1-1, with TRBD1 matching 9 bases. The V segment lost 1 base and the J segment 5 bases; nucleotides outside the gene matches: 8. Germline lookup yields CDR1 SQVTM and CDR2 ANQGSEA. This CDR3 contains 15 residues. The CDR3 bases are TGCAGCGTTGAAGGGGAGACAGGGGGTAGAACTGAAGCTTTCTTT. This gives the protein CSVEGETGGRTEAFF.

The CDR3 sequence is CASSTSGVYNEQFF. Here the CDR3 DNA reads TGCGCCAGCAGCACTAGCGGGGTTTACAATGAGCAGTTCTTC. The rearrangement joins TRBV5-1 to TRBJ2-1; TRBD2 matches at 10 bases. V shed 4 bases, J shed 4 bases, and the junction held 2 bases outside the gene matches. Germline CDR1 reads SGHRS; CDR2 reads YFSETQ. This CDR3 has 14 amino acids.

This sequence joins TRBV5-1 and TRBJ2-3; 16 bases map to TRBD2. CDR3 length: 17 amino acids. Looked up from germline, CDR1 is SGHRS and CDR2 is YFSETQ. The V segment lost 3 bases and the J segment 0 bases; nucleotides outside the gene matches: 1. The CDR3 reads CASSSGLAGGSTDTQYF. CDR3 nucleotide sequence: TGCGCCAGCAGCTCGGGACTAGCGGGGGGGAGCACAGATACGCAGTATTTT.

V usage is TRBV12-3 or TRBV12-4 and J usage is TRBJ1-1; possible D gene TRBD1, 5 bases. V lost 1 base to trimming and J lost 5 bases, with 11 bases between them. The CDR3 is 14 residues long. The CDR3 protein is CASSLGGASTEAFF. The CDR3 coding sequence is TGTGCCAGCAGTTTAGGAGGGGCGAGTACTGAAGCTTTCTTT.

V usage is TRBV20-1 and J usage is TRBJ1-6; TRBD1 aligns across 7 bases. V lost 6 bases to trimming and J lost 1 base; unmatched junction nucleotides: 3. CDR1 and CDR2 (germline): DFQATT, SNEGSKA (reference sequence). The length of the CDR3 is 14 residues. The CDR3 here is CSAEGASYNSPLHF. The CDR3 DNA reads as TGCAGTGCAGAGGGGGCGTCCTATAATTCACCCCTCCACTTT.

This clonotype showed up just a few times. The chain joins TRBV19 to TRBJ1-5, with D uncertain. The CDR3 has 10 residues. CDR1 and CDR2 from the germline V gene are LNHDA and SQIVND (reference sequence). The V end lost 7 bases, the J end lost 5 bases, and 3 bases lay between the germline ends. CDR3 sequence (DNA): TGTGCCAGTAACGATCAGCCCCAGCATTTT. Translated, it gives CASNDQPQHF. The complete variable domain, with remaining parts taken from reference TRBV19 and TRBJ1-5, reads DGGITQSPKYLFRKEGQNVTLSCEQNLNHDAMYWYRQDPGQGLRLIYYSQIVNDFQKGDIAEGYSVSREKKESFPLTVTSAQKNPTAFYLCASNDQPQHFGDGTRLSIL.

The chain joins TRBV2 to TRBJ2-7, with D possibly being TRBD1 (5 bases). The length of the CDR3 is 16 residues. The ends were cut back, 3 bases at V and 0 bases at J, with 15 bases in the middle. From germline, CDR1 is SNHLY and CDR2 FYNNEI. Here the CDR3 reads CASSEPDTLSSYEQYF. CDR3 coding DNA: TGTGCCAGCAGTGAGCCGGACACTTTGAGCTCCTACGAGCAGTACTTC.

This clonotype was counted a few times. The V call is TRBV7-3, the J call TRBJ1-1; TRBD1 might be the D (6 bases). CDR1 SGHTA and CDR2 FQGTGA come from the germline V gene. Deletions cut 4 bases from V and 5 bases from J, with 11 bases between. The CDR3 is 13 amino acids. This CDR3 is CASSSQGGTEAFF. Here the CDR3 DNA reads TGTGCCAGCAGCTCACAGGGAGGTACTGAAGCTTTCTTT.

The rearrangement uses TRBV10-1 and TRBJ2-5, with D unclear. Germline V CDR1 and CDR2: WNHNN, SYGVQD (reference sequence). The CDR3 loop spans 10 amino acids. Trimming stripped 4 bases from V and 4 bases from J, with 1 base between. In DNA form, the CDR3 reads TGCGCCAGCAGTGGAGAGACCCAGTACTTC. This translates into CASSGETQYF.

Here the CDR3 reads CASRKDLGQPQHF. The CDR3, as DNA: TGTGCCAGCAGAAAGGATCTGGGTCAGCCCCAGCATTTT. V gene TRBV10-3 combines with J gene TRBJ1-5; no reliable D call. Germline-derived CDR1 and CDR2 are ENHRY and SYGVKD. V lost 10 bases to trimming and J lost 6 bases, with 16 bases between them. The CDR3 runs to 13 residues.